A single sample gave rise to the 14 T cell receptor beta chains below, sequenced in a study of Ad26.COV2.S vaccination and SARS-CoV-2 variants listed by TCRdb under 2021. Reading the label with the study, this specimen's treatment or condition is: approximately 18 received Ad26.COV2.S at low or high dose, single or two shots; roughly 5 received placebo; per-sample allocation not given. Repertoires of vaccine and placebo recipients were sequenced from samples taken on day 63 after the first injection. Library prep was done by the immunoSEQ multiplex PCR assay. Not all clones reach the TCRdb copy of this immuneACCESS table, which keeps in-frame sequences only. Checked studies attribute under half of the gap to unresolved V genes and leave the rest unexplained. This sample comprises about 440,000 clones, approximately 88% of them detected only once. Roughly 13% of the sample lies in the top ten. The sequencing here drew on peripheral blood, taken in a trial of Ad26.COV2.S vaccine versus placebo. The receptors shown here come from a person aged 18 to 65 who received the Ad26.COV2.S COVID-19 vaccine or a placebo.

The CDR3 nucleotides are TGTGCCAGCAGTTTGACAGAGACCTACGAGCAGTACTTC. This gives the protein CASSLTETYEQYF. The V call is TRBV12-3 or TRBV12-4, the J call TRBJ2-7; D is possibly TRBD1 (5 bases). Trimming removed 3 bases from V and 2 bases from J, with 8 bases in between. This CDR3 comprises 13 residues.

The V and J genes are TRBV11-2 and TRBJ2-7, with 7 bases aligning to TRBD1. The CDR3 has 15 residues. V gave up 3 bases and J gave up 7 bases; unmatched junction bases: 12. Germline-derived CDR1 and CDR2 are SGHAT and FQNNGV. In nucleotides, the CDR3 is TGTGCCAGCAGCTTGCTAAGACAGGGTTTTGGGGAGCAGTACTTC. Translating it yields CASSLLRQGFGEQYF.

CDR3 sequence (DNA): TGTGCCAGCAGTGTAGGAGGGCCAACCCTGGATGAGCAGTTCTTC. The encoded protein is CASSVGGPTLDEQFF. The chain combines TRBV27 with TRBJ2-1, with TRBD2 as a possible D gene (6 bases). Per the germline V gene, CDR1 is MNHEY and CDR2 is SMNVEV (reference sequence). V shed 5 bases and J shed 8 bases, with 19 bases lying between them. This CDR3 is built from 15 residues.

V and J are TRBV28 and TRBJ2-1; the D is unclear. This CDR3 contains 17 residues. With 2 bases removed from V and 0 bases from J, the gap between germline ends came to 14 bases. Germline V gene lookup returns CDR1 MDHEN and CDR2 SYDVKM. The CDR3 here is CASSLGLFTSSYNEQFF. In DNA, the CDR3 is TGTGCCAGCAGTTTAGGTCTCTTCACGAGCTCCTACAATGAGCAGTTCTTC.

The chain carries TRBV2 and TRBJ2-1; 12 bases align to TRBD2. The V and J ends lost 4 bases and 8 bases, in that order; junction bases with no gene match: 6. The germline V gene encodes CDR1 SNHLY and CDR2 FYNNEI. The CDR3 has 15 residues. The CDR3 DNA sequence: TGTGCCAGCAGTGCGATGACTAGCGGGAGTGATGAGCAGTTCTTC. It translates to CASSAMTSGSDEQFF.

The genes are TRBV2 and TRBJ2-7; 7 bases are shared with TRBD2. Germline V lookup: CDR1 SNHLY, CDR2 FYNNEI. This CDR3 is built from 14 residues. The junction had 4 bases not matched to a gene; V was cut back by 3 bases and J by 2 bases. CDR3 in DNA: TGTGCCAGCAGTGATTACCGGGAGGCCTACGAGCAGTACTTC. It specifies CASSDYREAYEQYF.

The rearrangement links TRBV28 to TRBJ2-3; tentatively, D is TRBD2 (6 bases). The CDR3 covers 16 residues. Germline assignment: CDR1 MDHEN and CDR2 SYDVKM. Between the trimmed V and J ends, which lost 3 bases and 2 bases, there was a span of 15 bases. The CDR3 sequence is CASSFGRTPITDTQYF. The CDR3 DNA is TGTGCCAGCAGTTTTGGGAGGACCCCCATCACAGATACGCAGTATTTT.

The chain combines TRBV19 with TRBJ1-1; possible D gene TRBD1, 5 bases. V shed 4 bases and J shed 0 bases, with 9 bases lying between them. The CDR3 runs to 14 residues. CDR1 is LNHDA, CDR2 SQIVND, per germline (reference sequence). The DNA of the CDR3 is TGTGCCAGTAGTACAGAAGGGGTGAACACTGAAGCTTTCTTT. As protein: CASSTEGVNTEAFF.

The V call is TRBV10-3, the J call TRBJ2-2; tentatively, D is TRBD2 (5 bases). With 6 bases removed from V and 5 bases from J, the gap between germline ends came to 13 bases. The CDR3 sequence is 14 residues long. The V gene's germline CDR1 is ENHRY and CDR2 SYGVKD. CDR3 nucleotides: TGTGCCATCAGCGGGAATATGGGGACCGGGGAGCTGTTTTTT. It encodes CAISGNMGTGELFF.

The V gene is TRBV28, the J gene TRBJ1-2; D ambiguous. The germline CDR1 and CDR2 sequences are MDHEN and SYDVKM. This CDR3 comprises 13 residues. V lost 4 bases, J lost 3 bases, and 9 bases lay in between. The CDR3 coding sequence is TGTGCCAGCAGTTCCTGGGCAGACTATGGCTACACCTTC. Amino acid sequence: CASSSWADYGYTF.

The rearrangement joins TRBV19 to TRBJ2-3; tentatively, D is TRBD1 (5 bases). CDR1 is LNHDA and CDR2 is SQIVND in the germline V gene (reference sequence). The CDR3 length is 14 residues. V gave up 5 bases and J gave up 1 base, with 10 bases separating them. CDR3 sequence: CASSVDSRTDTQYF. The DNA for the CDR3 is TGTGCCAGTAGTGTCGACAGTCGCACAGATACGCAGTATTTT.

The genes are TRBV5-4 and TRBJ1-5; D remains unclear. Trimming cost V 0 bases and J 7 bases, with 14 bases left between them. This CDR3 has 15 residues. Germline-derived CDR1 and CDR2 are SGHNT and YYREEE (reference sequence). The CDR3 region is CASSLGGLLPQPQHF. For the CDR3, the DNA is TGTGCCAGCAGCTTGGGCGGTTTGCTACCCCAGCCCCAGCATTTT. The full variable domain, in which reference TRBV5-4 and TRBJ1-5 provide the parts outside the CDR3, is ETGVTQSPTHLIKTRGQQVTLRCSSQSGHNTVSWYQQALGQGPQFIFQYYREEENGRGNFPPRFSGLQFPNYSSELNVNALELDDSALYLCASSLGGLLPQPQHFGDGTRLSIL.

The chain recombines TRBV30 with TRBJ2-6; D is uncertain. Germline values: CDR1 GTSNPN, CDR2 SVGIG (reference sequence). The CDR3 consists of 13 residues. V dropped 1 base and J dropped 5 bases, with 6 bases sitting between them. In nucleotides, the CDR3 is TGTGCCTGGAGTGATGTCTGGGCCAACGTCCTGACTTTC. Protein sequence: CAWSDVWANVLTF.

The chain links TRBV4-1 to TRBJ2-1; perhaps TRBD2 as D (5 bases). V gave up 4 bases and J gave up 2 bases, with 15 bases separating them. This CDR3 has 16 residues. CDR1 and CDR2 (germline): MGHRA, YSYEKL. CDR3 sequence: CASSLLAGGTYNEQFF. The CDR3 bases are TGCGCCAGCAGCCTCCTCGCGGGTGGTACCTACAATGAGCAGTTCTTC.